The entry below gives a single T cell receptor (beta chain) sequence along with its context. The target of this receptor is not known. No much larger clonotype is one base removed from it; base qualities were not supplied. TCRbeta CDR3 regions were amplified from genomic DNA using the immunoSEQ Assay, a bias-controlled multiplex PCR. Per the authors' processing: Nucleated cell counts per sample were estimated from amplification of reference gene primers within the assay. To quantify the absolute abundance of each unique TCRbeta CDR3 rearrangement, sequence reads were collapsed and filtered. For each sample, productive Simpson clonality was calculated by taking the square root of Simpson's diversity index across productive rearrangements. TCRdb limited this immuneACCESS table to in-frame rearrangements with V and J called. A share of clones is missing; checked studies link under half to unresolved V genes, and the rest is unexplained. V and J calls and clone size are those listed in that table; D and trimming were worked out from the DNA. Here the sample has around 95,000 clones; approximately 90% occur a single time. Just over 5% of the sample lies in the top ten.

The cysteine opens and the phenylalanine closes a CDR3 of 15 amino acids. The entry retains the CDR3 DNA only, 45 bases that are in frame from base 1. Reading the germline V gene gives CDR1 SNHLY and CDR2 FYNNEI. The junction shows trimming of 6 bases on V and 0 bases on J, plus 14 bases between the germline ends. This entry comes from a study of blood T cell repertoires in COVID-19 (dated by TCRdb to about 2020). With regard to the full study: Samples covering the acute and convalescent phases of COVID-19 were provided by collaborators in the United States, Italy and Spain. The prospective study material was composed of cDNA or gDNA derived from T cells, B-cell-depleted T cells, or PBMCs. The dataset comprised deeply sampled blood TCRbeta repertoires from subjects exposed to, actively infected with, or recovered from COVID-19. The repertoires were released in a freely available public database intended as a resource for research on the immune response to SARS-CoV-2. Samples came from the ongoing ImmuneRACE study (first 160 participants) plus 1,254 subjects from 6 global collaborators. Sample metadata almost always included a de-identified subject ID, COVID-19 status, age in years and sex. Where HLA class I and class II types were available, the types were taken from metadata supplied by the sample provider, not from assay-based typing. The paper as a whole reports these results and caveats: How much clinical and demographic metadata was included differed by source and by participant, and the metadata was provided uncurated.

Collaborating institutions collected whole blood in K2EDTA tubes following their own protocols. Collaborator samples were shipped for TCRbeta analysis as frozen whole blood, isolated PBMCs, or DNA extracted from either sample type. The TCR sequence derives from a man aged 50 to 60 with acute or convalescent COVID-19. The sequenced material came from peripheral blood. The V gene is TRBV2 and the J gene is TRBJ1-1; possibly the D gene is TRBD1, per 5 matching bases. The sequenced DNA is TGTGCCAGCAGGCCGCGACAGACGATGAACACTGAAGCTTTCTTT. Its amino acids are CASRPRQTMNTEAFF. The reference TRBV2 and TRBJ1-1 proteins fill in what lies around the CDR3, so the full variable domain reads EPEVTQTPSHQVTQMGQEVILRCVPISNHLYFYWYRQILGQKVEFLVSFYNNEISEKSEIFDDQFSVERPDGSNFTLKIRSTKLEDSAMYFCASRPRQTMNTEAFFGQGTRLTVV.